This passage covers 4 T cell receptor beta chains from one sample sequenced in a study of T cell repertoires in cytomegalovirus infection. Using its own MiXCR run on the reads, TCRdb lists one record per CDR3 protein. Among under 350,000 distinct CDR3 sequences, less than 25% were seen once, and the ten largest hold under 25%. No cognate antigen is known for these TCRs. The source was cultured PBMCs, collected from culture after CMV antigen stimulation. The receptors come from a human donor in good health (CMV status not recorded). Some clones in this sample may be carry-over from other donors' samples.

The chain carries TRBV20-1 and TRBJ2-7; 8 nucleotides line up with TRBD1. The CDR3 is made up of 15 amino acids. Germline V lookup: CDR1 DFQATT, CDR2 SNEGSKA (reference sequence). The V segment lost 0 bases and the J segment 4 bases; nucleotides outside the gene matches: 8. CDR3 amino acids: CSARDGSGGSYEQYF. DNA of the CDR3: TGCAGTGCTAGAGATGGGTCAGGGGGCTCTTACGAGCAGTACTTC.

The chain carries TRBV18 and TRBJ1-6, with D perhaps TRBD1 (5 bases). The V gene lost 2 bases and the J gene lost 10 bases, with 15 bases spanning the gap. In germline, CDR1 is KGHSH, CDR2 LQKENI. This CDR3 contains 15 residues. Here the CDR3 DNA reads TGTGCCAGCTCACCAAGGCAGGGAGGAGACTCACCCCTCCACTTT. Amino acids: CASSPRQGGDSPLHF. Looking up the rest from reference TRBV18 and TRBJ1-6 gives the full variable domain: NAGVMQNPRHLVRRRGQEARLRCSPMKGHSHVYWYRQLPEEGLKFMVYLQKENIIDESGMPKERFSAEFPKEGPSILRIQQVVRGDSAAYFCASSPRQGGDSPLHFGNGTRLTVT.

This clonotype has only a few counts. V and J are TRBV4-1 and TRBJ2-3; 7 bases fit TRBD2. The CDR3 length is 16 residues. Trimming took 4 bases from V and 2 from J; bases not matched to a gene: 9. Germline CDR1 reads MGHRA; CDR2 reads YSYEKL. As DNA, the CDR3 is TGCGCCAGCAGCCTCGAGGGCGGGAGTAACACAGATACGCAGTATTTT. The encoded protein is CASSLEGGSNTDTQYF.

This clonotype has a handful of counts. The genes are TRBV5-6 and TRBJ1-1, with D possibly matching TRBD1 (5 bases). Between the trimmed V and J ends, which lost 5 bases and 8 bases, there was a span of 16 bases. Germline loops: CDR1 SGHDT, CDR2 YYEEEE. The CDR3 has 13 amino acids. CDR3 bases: TGTGCCAGCAGTCCAAAGGTGGGGGTCGAAGCTTTCTTT. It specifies CASSPKVGVEAFF.